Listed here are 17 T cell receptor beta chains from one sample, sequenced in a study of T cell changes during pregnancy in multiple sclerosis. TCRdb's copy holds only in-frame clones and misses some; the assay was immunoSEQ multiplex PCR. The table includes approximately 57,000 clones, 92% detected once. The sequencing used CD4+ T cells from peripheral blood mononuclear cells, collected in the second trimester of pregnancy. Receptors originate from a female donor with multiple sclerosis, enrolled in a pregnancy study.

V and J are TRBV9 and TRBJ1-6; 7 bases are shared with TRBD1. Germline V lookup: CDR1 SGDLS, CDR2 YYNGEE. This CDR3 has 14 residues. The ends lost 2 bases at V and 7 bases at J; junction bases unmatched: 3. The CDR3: CASSVRGGNSPLHF. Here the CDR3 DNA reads TGTGCCAGCAGCGTTCGAGGGGGCAATTCACCCCTCCACTTT.

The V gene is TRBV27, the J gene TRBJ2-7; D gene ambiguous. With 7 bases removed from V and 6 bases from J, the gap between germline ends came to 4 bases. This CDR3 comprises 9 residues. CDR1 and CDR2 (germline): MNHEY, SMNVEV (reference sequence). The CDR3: CASILEQYF. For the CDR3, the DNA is TGTGCCAGCATCCTCGAGCAGTACTTC.

In nucleotides, the CDR3 is TGTGCCAGCAGTGAGCCAGGGCTTACTCACGAGCAGTACTTC. This codes for CASSEPGLTHEQYF. V is TRBV6-1 and J is TRBJ2-7, with a tentative D call TRBD1 (5 bases). Per the germline V gene, CDR1 is MNHNS and CDR2 is SASEGT. There are 14 residues in the CDR3. Trimming stripped 3 bases from V and 5 bases from J, with 14 bases between.

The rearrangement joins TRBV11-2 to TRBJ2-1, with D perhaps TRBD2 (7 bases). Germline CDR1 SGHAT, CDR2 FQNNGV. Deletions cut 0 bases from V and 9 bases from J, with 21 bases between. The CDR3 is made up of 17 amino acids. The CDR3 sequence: CASSLEGGRVIEGEQFF. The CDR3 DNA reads TGTGCCAGCAGCTTAGAAGGGGGGAGGGTAATTGAGGGTGAGCAGTTCTTC. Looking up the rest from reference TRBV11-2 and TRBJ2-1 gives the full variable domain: EAGVAQSPRYKIIEKRQSVAFWCNPISGHATLYWYQQILGQGPKLLIQFQNNGVVDDSQLPKDRFSAERLKGVDSTLKIQPAKLEDSAVYLCASSLEGGRVIEGEQFFGPGTRLTVL.

The CDR3 loop is CASSVGRMSEKLFF. The CDR3 DNA follows: TGTGCCAGCAGCGTGGGCAGGATGAGCGAAAAACTGTTTTTT. J is TRBJ1-4 and V is TRBV9; D remains ambiguous. Trimming shortened V by 2 bases and J by 8 bases, and 13 bases separated the two germline ends. Germline V gene lookup returns CDR1 SGDLS and CDR2 YYNGEE. The CDR3 spans 14 residues.

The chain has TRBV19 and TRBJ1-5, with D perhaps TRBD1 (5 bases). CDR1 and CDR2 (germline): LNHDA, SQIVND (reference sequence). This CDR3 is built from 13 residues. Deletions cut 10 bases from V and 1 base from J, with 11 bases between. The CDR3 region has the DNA TGTGCCACTACAGGCGTCAGCAATCAGCCCCAGCATTTT. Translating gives CATTGVSNQPQHF.

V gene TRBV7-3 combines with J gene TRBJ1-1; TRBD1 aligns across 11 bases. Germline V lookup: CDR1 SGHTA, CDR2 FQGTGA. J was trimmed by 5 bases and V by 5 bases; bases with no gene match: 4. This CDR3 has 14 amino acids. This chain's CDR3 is CASSRTGGRTEAFF. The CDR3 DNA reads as TGTGCCAGCAGCCGGACAGGGGGCCGAACTGAAGCTTTCTTT.

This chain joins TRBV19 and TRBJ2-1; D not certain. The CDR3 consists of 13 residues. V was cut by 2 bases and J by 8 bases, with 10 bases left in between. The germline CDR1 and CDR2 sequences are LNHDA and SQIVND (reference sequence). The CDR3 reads CASSITNVHEQFF. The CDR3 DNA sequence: TGTGCCAGTAGTATAACTAACGTCCATGAGCAGTTCTTC. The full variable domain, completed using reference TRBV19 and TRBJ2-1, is DGGITQSPKYLFRKEGQNVTLSCEQNLNHDAMYWYRQDPGQGLRLIYYSQIVNDFQKGDIAEGYSVSREKKESFPLTVTSAQKNPTAFYLCASSITNVHEQFFGPGTRLTVL.

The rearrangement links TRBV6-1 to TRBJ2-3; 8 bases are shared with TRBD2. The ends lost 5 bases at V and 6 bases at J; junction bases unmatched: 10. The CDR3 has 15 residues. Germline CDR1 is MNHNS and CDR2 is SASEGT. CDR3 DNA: TGTGCCAGCAGTCCCGGGACTAGAGTAGGCGATACGCAGTATTTT. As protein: CASSPGTRVGDTQYF.

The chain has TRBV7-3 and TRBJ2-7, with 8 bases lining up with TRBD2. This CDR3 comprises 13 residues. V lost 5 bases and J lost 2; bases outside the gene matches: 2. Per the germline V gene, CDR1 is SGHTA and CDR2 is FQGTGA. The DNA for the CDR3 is TGTGCCAGCAGCCGGGGGGGGGCCTACGAGCAGTACTTC. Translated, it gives CASSRGGAYEQYF. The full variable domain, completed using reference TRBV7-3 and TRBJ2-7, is GAGVSQTPSNKVTEKGKYVELRCDPISGHTALYWYRQSLGQGPEFLIYFQGTGAADDSGLPNDRFFAVRPEGSVSTLKIQRTERGDSAVYLCASSRGGAYEQYFGPGTRLTVT.

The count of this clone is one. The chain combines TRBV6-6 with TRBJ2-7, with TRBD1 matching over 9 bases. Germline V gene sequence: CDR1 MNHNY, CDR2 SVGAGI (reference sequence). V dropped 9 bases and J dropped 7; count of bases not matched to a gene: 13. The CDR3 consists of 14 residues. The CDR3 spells CARAGQQGAGEQYF. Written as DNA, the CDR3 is TGTGCCAGGGCGGGACAACAGGGGGCGGGTGAGCAGTACTTC.

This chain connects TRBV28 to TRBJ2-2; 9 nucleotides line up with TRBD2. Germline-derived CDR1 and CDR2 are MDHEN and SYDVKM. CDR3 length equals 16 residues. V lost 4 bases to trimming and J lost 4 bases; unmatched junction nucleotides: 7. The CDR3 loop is CASSSISGRGTGELFF. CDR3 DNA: TGTGCCAGCAGTTCCATTAGCGGGAGAGGCACCGGGGAGCTGTTTTTT.

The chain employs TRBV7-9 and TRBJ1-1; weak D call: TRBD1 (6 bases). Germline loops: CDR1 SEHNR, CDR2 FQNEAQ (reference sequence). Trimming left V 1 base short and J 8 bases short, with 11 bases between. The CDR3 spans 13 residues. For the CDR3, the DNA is TGTGCCAGCAGCTTAGAATTTGGGGGCGAAGCTTTCTTT. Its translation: CASSLEFGGEAFF.

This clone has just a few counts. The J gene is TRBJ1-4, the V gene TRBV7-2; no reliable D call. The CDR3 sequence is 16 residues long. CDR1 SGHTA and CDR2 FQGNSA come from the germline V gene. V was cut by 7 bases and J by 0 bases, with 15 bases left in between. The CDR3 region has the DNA TGTGCCAGCAAAGGAGCGGAGACTGCAACTAATGAAAAACTGTTTTTT. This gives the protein CASKGAETATNEKLFF.

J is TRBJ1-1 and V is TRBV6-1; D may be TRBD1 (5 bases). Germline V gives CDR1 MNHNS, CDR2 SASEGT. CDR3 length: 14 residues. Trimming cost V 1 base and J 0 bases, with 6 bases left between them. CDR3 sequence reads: CASSEVQVNTEAFF. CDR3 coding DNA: TGTGCCAGCAGTGAAGTACAGGTGAACACTGAAGCTTTCTTT.

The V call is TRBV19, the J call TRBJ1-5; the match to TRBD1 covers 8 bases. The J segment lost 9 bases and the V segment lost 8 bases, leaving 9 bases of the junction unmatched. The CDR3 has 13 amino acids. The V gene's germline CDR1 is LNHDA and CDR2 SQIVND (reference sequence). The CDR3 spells CASQPGQDRPQHF. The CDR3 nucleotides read TGTGCCAGTCAACCGGGACAGGATCGGCCCCAGCATTTT.

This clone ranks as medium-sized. The CDR3: CATRGGGSYTF. The CDR3 region has the DNA TGTGCCACCCGCGGGGGCGGAAGCTACACCTTC. This chain connects TRBV6-5 to TRBJ1-2; tentative D call: TRBD1 (6 bases). The CDR3 is 11 amino acids. Germline assignment: CDR1 MNHEY and CDR2 SVGAGI. V shed 10 bases and J shed 9 bases, with 15 bases lying between them.